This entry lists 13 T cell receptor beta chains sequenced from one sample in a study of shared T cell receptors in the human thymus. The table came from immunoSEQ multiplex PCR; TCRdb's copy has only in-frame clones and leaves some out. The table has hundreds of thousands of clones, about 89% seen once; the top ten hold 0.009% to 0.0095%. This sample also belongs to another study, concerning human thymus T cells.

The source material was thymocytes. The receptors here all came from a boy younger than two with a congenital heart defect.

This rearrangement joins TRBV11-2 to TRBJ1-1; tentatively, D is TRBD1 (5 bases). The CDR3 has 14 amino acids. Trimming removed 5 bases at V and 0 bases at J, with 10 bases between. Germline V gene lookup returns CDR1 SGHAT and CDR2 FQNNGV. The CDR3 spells CASSLGHMNTEAFF. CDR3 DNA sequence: TGTGCCAGCAGCCTCGGACACATGAACACTGAAGCTTTCTTT.

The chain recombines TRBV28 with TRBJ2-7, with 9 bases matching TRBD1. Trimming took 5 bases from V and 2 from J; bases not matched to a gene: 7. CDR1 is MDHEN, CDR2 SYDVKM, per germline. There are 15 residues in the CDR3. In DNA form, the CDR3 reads TGTGCCAGCAGTCCCCGACAGGGGGTCCCCTACGAGCAGTACTTC. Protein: CASSPRQGVPYEQYF.

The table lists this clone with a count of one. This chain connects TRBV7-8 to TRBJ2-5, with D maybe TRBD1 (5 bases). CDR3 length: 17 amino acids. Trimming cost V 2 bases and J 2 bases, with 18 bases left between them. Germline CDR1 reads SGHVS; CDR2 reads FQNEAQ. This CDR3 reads CASSLWSGGAEQETQYF. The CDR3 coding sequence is TGTGCCAGCAGCTTATGGTCGGGTGGGGCGGAACAAGAGACCCAGTACTTC.

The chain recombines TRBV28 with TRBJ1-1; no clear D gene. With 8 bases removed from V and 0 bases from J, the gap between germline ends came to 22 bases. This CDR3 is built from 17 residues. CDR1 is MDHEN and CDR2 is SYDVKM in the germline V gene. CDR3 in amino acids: CASPPRREEVMNTEAFF. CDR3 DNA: TGTGCCAGCCCCCCCAGGAGGGAGGAGGTCATGAACACTGAAGCTTTCTTT.

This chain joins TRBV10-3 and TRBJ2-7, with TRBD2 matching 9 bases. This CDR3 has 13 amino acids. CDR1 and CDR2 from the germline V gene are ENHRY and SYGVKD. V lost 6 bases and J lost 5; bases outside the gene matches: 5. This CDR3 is CAIRASGKHEQYF. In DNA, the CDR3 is TGTGCCATCAGGGCTAGCGGGAAACACGAGCAGTACTTC.

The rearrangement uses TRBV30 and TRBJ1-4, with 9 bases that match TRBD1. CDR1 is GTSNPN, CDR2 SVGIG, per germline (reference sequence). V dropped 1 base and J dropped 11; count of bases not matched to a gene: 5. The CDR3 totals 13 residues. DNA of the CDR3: TGTGCCTGGAGTGCCGGGACAGGGAATAAACTGTTTTTT. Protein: CAWSAGTGNKLFF.

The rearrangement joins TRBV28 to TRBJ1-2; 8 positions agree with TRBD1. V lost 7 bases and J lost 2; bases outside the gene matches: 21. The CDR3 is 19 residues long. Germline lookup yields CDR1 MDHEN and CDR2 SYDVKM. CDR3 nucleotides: TGTGCCAGCATCACACCATCCCGTCCAGGGGGCCCCTCCAACTATGGCTACACCTTC. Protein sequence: CASITPSRPGGPSNYGYTF.

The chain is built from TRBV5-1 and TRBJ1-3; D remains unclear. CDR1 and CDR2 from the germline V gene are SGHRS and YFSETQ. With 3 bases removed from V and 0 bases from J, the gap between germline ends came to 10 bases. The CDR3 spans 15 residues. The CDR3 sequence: CASSWTAGSGNTIYF. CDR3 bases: TGCGCCAGCAGCTGGACTGCAGGCTCTGGAAACACCATATATTTT.

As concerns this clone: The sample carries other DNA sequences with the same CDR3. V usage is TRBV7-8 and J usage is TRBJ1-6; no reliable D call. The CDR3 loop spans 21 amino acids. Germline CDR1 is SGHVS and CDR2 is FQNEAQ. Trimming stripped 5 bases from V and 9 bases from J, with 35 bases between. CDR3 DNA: TGTGCCAGCAGCCCCCTCAGCCGGGGAGCTTGGGTTTTTTGGGGTACTTCACCCCTCCACTTT. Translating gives CASSPLSRGAWVFWGTSPLHF.

The CDR3 sequence: CASSSPRFGYNEQFF. The CDR3 coding sequence is TGTGCCAGCAGCTCCCCTAGGTTTGGTTACAATGAGCAGTTCTTC. V is TRBV13 and J is TRBJ2-1; D gene unclear. The CDR3 consists of 15 residues. Trimming took off 4 bases at V and 4 bases at J, with 14 bases between the two ends. CDR1 and CDR2 from the germline V gene are PRHDT and FYEKMQ (reference sequence).

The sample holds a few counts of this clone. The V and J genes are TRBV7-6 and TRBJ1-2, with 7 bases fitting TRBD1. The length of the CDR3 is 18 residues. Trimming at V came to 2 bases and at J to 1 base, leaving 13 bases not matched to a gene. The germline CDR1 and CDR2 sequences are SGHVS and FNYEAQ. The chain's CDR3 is CASSLRPWADRHNYGYTF. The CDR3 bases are TGTGCCAGCAGCTTAAGGCCTTGGGCGGACAGGCATAACTATGGCTACACCTTC.

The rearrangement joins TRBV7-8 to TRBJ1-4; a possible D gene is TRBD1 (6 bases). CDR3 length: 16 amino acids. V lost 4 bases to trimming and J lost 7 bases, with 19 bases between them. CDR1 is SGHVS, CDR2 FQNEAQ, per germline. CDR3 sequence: CASSSLEGGGREKLFF. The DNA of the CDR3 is TGTGCCAGCAGCTCCCTAGAGGGGGGGGGACGTGAAAAACTGTTTTTT. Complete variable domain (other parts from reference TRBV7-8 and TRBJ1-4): GAGVSQSPRYKVAKRGQDVALRCDPISGHVSLFWYQQALGQGPEFLTYFQNEAQLDKSGLPSDRFFAERPEGSVSTLKIQRTQQEDSAVYLCASSSLEGGGREKLFFGSGTQLSVL.

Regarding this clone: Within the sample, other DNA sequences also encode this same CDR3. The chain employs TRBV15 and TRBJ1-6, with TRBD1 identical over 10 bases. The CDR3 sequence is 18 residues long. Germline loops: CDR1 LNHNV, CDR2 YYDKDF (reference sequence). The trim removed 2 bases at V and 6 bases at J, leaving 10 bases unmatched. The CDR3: CATSRPGQGKLFNSPLHF. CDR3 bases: TGTGCCACCAGCAGACCGGGACAGGGGAAACTATTTAATTCACCCCTCCACTTT.